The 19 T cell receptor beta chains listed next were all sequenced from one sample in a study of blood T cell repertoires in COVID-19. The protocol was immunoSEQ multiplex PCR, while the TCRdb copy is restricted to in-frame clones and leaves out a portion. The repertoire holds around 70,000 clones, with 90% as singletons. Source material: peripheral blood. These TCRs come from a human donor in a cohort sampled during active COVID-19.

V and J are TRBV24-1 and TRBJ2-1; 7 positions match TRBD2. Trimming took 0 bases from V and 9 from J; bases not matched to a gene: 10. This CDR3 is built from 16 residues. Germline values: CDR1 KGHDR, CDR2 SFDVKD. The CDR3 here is CATSDLHGSGKGEQFF. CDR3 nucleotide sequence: TGTGCCACCAGTGATTTGCACGGGAGCGGGAAGGGTGAGCAGTTCTTC.

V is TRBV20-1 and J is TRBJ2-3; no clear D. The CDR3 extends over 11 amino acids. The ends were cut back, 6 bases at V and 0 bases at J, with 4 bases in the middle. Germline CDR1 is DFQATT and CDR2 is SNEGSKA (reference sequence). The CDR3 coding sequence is TGCAGTGCCAGGAGCACAGATACGCAGTATTTT. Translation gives CSARSTDTQYF.

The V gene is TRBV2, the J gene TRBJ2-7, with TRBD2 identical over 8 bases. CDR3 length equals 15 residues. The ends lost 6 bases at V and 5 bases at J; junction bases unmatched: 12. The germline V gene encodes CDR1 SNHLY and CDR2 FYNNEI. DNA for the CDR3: TGTGCCAGCAGCCCCATAGCGGGATCCGGTCACGAGCAGTACTTC. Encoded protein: CASSPIAGSGHEQYF.

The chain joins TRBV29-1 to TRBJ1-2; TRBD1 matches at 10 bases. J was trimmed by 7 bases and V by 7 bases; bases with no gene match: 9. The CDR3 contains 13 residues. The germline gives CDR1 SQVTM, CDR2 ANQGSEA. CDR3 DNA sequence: TGCAGCGGCTGGACAGGGGGTGCCCTTGGCTACACCTTC. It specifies CSGWTGGALGYTF.

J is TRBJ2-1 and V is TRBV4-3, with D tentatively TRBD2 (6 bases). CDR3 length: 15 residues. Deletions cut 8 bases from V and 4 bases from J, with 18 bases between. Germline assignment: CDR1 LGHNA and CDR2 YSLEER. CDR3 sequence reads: CASGQSFGRYNEQFF. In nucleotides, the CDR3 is TGCGCCAGCGGTCAGAGCTTCGGGAGATACAATGAGCAGTTCTTC.

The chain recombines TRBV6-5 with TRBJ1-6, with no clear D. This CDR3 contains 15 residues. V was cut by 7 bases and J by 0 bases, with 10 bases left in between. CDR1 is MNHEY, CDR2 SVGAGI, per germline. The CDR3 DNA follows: TGTGCCAGCACTATACAGAGCTCCTATAATTCACCCCTCCACTTT. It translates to CASTIQSSYNSPLHF.

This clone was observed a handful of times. The CDR3 nucleotides read TGTGCCAGCAGCTCGTTGAGTGCCAACGTCCTGACTTTC. Protein product: CASSSLSANVLTF. The chain couples TRBV7-9 to TRBJ2-6, with D unresolved. The germline V and J ends were trimmed by 4 bases and 7 bases, with 8 bases remaining between them. The CDR3 has 13 residues. From germline, CDR1 is SEHNR and CDR2 FQNEAQ (reference sequence).

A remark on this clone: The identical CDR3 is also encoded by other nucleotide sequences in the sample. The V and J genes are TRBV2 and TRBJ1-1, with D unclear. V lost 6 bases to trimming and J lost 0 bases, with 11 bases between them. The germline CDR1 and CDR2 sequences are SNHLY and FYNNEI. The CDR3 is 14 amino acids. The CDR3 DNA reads TGTGCCAGCAGCCATCCCCCAGTGAACACTGAAGCTTTCTTT. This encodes CASSHPPVNTEAFF.

The CDR3 coding sequence is TGTGCCAGCAGCAGACAATTGTTGGGGCTCGGAGATACGCAGTATTTT. Its translation is CASSRQLLGLGDTQYF. This chain links TRBV9 with TRBJ2-3; a weak D match, TRBD1 (5 bases). Per germline, CDR1 SGDLS and CDR2 YYNGEE. V was trimmed by 4 bases and J by 5 bases, leaving 20 bases between them. CDR3 length: 16 residues.

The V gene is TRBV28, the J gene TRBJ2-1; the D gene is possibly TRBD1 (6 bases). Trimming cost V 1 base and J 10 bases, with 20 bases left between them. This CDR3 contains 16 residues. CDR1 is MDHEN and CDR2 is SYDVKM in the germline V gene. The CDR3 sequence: CASSLYSGQGKREQFF. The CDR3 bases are TGTGCCAGCAGTTTATATTCCGGGCAGGGGAAAAGGGAGCAGTTCTTC.

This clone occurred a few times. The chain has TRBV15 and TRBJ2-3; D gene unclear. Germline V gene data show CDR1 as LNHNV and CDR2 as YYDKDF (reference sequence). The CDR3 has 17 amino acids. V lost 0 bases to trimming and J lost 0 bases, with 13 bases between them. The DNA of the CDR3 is TGTGCCACCAGCAGAGATATCGTCTCGTATAGCACAGATACGCAGTATTTT. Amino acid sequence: CATSRDIVSYSTDTQYF. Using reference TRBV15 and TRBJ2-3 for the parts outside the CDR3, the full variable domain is DAMVIQNPRYQVTQFGKPVTLSCSQTLNHNVMYWYQQKSSQAPKLLFHYYDKDFNNEADTPDNFQSRRPNTSFCFLDIRSPGLGDTAMYLCATSRDIVSYSTDTQYFGPGTRLTVL.

The DNA of the CDR3 is TGCAGCGTTGATGGGGACAGGATGGCGACAGATACGCAGTATTTT. Protein product: CSVDGDRMATDTQYF. J is TRBJ2-3 and V is TRBV29-1; 8 bases map to TRBD1. Germline V gives CDR1 SQVTM, CDR2 ANQGSEA. V shed 3 bases and J 3 bases; nucleotides not matched to a gene: 8. CDR3 length: 15 amino acids.

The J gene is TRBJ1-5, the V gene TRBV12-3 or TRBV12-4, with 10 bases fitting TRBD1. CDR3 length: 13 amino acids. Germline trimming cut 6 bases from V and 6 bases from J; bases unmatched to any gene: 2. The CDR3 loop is CASSDRGLQPQHF. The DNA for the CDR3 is TGTGCCAGCAGCGACAGGGGGCTTCAGCCCCAGCATTTT.

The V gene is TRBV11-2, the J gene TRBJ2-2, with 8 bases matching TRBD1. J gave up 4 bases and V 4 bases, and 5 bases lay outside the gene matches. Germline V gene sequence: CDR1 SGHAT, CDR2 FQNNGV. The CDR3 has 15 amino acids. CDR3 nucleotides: TGTGCCAGCAGCTCACGGACAGGGCCCACCGGGGAGCTGTTTTTT. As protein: CASSSRTGPTGELFF.

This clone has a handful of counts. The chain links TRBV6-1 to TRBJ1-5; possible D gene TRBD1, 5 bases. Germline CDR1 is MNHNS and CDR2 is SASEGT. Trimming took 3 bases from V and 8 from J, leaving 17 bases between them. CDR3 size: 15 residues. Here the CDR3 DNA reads TGTGCCAGCAGTGACAGCAGCGGGGCCTTCAAGCCCCAGCATTTT. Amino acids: CASSDSSGAFKPQHF.

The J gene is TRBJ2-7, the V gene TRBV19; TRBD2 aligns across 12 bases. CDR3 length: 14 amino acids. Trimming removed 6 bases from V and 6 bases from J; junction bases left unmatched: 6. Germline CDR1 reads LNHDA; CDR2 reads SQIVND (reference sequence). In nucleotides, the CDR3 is TGTGCCAGTAGGACTAGCGGGAGCTGGGGCGAGCAGTACTTC. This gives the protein CASRTSGSWGEQYF.

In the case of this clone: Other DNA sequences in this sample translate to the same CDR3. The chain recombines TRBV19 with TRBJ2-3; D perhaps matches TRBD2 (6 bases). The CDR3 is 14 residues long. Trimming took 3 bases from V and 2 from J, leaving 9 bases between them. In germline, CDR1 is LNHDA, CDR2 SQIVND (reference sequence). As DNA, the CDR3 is TGTGCCAGTAGTATGGGAGGCCCCACAGATACGCAGTATTTT. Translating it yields CASSMGGPTDTQYF. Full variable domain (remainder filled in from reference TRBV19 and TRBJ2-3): DGGITQSPKYLFRKEGQNVTLSCEQNLNHDAMYWYRQDPGQGLRLIYYSQIVNDFQKGDIAEGYSVSREKKESFPLTVTSAQKNPTAFYLCASSMGGPTDTQYFGPGTRLTVL.

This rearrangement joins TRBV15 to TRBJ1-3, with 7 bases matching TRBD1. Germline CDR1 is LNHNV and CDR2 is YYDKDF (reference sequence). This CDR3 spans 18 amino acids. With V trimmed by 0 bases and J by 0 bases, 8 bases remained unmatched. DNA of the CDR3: TGTGCCACCAGCAGAGAGTATAACAGGGGCCTCTCTGGAAACACCATATATTTT. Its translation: CATSREYNRGLSGNTIYF.

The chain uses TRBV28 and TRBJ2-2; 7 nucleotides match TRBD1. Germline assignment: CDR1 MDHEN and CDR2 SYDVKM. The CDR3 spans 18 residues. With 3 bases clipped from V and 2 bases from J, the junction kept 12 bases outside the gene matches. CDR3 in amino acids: CASSFKAGGETNTGELFF. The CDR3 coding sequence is TGTGCCAGCAGTTTCAAGGCAGGGGGAGAAACAAACACCGGGGAGCTGTTTTTT.